One sample yielded the 13 T cell receptor beta chains listed below, sequenced in a study of blood T cell repertoires in COVID-19. Clones were sequenced by immunoSEQ multiplex PCR, and TCRdb holds only the in-frame ones, with some missing. The data show around 160,000 clones, with just over 90% seen just once and 1.5% to 2.5% held by the top ten. Source material: peripheral blood. The receptors here all came from a woman aged 55-70 years with COVID-19, enrolled during active disease.

V and J are TRBV19 and TRBJ2-5, with 8 bases that match TRBD2. There are 17 residues in the CDR3. Looked up from germline, CDR1 is LNHDA and CDR2 is SQIVND (reference sequence). J lost 4 bases, V lost 5 bases, and 15 bases had no gene match. In DNA, the CDR3 is TGTGCCAGTAGTCAGGGGAGGAGGCGGGGGGCGGGAGAGACCCAGTACTTC. Translating gives CASSQGRRRGAGETQYF.

The rearrangement joins TRBV3-1 (or the pseudogene TRBV3-2) to TRBJ1-1; D might be TRBD1 (5 bases). The CDR3 consists of 13 residues. The ends were cut back, 1 base at V and 10 bases at J, with 13 bases in the middle. Germline loops: CDR1 LGHDT, CDR2 YNNKEL (reference sequence). CDR3 sequence: CASSQARDYGAFF. CDR3 nucleotide sequence: TGTGCCAGCAGCCAAGCAAGGGACTACGGAGCTTTCTTT.

The V and J genes are TRBV5-1 and TRBJ1-6; 7 positions agree with TRBD1. V lost 0 bases, J lost 6 bases, and 3 bases stayed unmatched. The CDR3 runs to 15 residues. In germline, CDR1 is SGHRS, CDR2 YFSETQ. The CDR3: CASSLEGARNSPLHF. The CDR3 region has the DNA TGCGCCAGCAGCTTGGAGGGGGCGCGTAATTCACCCCTCCACTTT.

This chain uses TRBV19 with TRBJ1-4; TRBD1 matches 7 bases. The CDR3 is 14 residues long. Germline CDR1 is LNHDA and CDR2 is SQIVND (reference sequence). V lost 7 bases to trimming and J lost 5 bases; unmatched junction nucleotides: 7. The CDR3 DNA reads as TGTGCCAGTACCCCGACAGGGATAAATGAAAAACTGTTTTTT. It is translated as CASTPTGINEKLFF.

The chain employs TRBV4-3 and TRBJ1-1, with 8 bases that match TRBD1. Germline assignment: CDR1 LGHNA and CDR2 YSLEER. V trimming: 4 bases; J trimming: 0 bases; junction bases outside the gene matches: 7. The CDR3 loop spans 16 amino acids. As DNA, the CDR3 is TGCGCCAGCAGCCGGTCGACAGGGGAAATGAACACTGAAGCTTTCTTT. As protein: CASSRSTGEMNTEAFF.

The gene calls are TRBV6-6 and TRBJ2-1, with 8 bases identical to TRBD2. CDR3 length equals 15 residues. Germline V gene data show CDR1 as MNHNY and CDR2 as SVGAGI (reference sequence). V lost 5 bases and J lost 0; bases outside the gene matches: 3. CDR3: CASSRGGSSYNEQFF. In DNA, the CDR3 is TGTGCCAGCAGTCGGGGGGGGAGCTCCTACAATGAGCAGTTCTTC.

V usage is TRBV4-2 and J usage is TRBJ1-5; 8 nucleotides align to TRBD1. CDR3 length: 15 amino acids. The germline CDR1 and CDR2 sequences are LGHNA and YNFKEQ. V trimming: 0 bases; J trimming: 5 bases; junction bases outside the gene matches: 3. The CDR3 loop is CASSQDQGAYQPQHF. As DNA, the CDR3 is TGTGCCAGCAGCCAAGACCAGGGGGCCTATCAGCCCCAGCATTTT.

The chain recombines TRBV20-1 with TRBJ1-5; the D is unclear. Between the trimmed V and J ends, which lost 3 bases and 11 bases, there was a span of 5 bases. The CDR3 is 9 residues long. CDR1 is DFQATT, CDR2 SNEGSKA, per germline (reference sequence). CDR3 coding DNA: TGCAGTGCTAGTATATCCCAGCATTTT. Translation: CSASISQHF.

V usage is TRBV2 and J usage is TRBJ2-2; D gene unclear. The CDR3 is made up of 17 amino acids. CDR1 is SNHLY and CDR2 is FYNNEI in the germline V gene. Between the trimmed V and J ends, which lost 2 bases and 0 bases, there was a span of 13 bases. The DNA of the CDR3 is TGTGCCAGCAGTGAACCGCGACTTGAAGCGAACACCGGGGAGCTGTTTTTT. It encodes CASSEPRLEANTGELFF.

This chain links TRBV19 with TRBJ2-5; the match to TRBD1 covers 9 bases. V lost 5 bases and J lost 5; bases outside the gene matches: 6. Germline values: CDR1 LNHDA, CDR2 SQIVND (reference sequence). The CDR3 consists of 14 residues. The CDR3 loop is CASSPRTGAETQYF. The DNA of the CDR3 is TGTGCCAGTAGTCCGCGGACAGGGGCGGAGACCCAGTACTTC. Filled out from reference TRBV19 and TRBJ2-5, the complete variable domain reads DGGITQSPKYLFRKEGQNVTLSCEQNLNHDAMYWYRQDPGQGLRLIYYSQIVNDFQKGDIAEGYSVSREKKESFPLTVTSAQKNPTAFYLCASSPRTGAETQYFGPGTRLLVL.

The CDR3: CASKAQLQETQYF. CDR3 in DNA: TGTGCCAGCAAAGCGCAGCTGCAAGAGACCCAGTACTTC. The genes are TRBV3-1 (or the pseudogene TRBV3-2) and TRBJ2-5, with D unresolved. Between the trimmed V and J ends, which lost 7 bases and 2 bases, there was a span of 11 bases. CDR1 and CDR2 (germline): LGHDT, YNNKEL (reference sequence). The CDR3 has 13 amino acids.

The chain employs TRBV19 and TRBJ1-2, with 8 bases that match TRBD1. The length of the CDR3 is 15 residues. The germline V gene encodes CDR1 LNHDA and CDR2 SQIVND (reference sequence). The V gene end was trimmed by 4 bases and the J gene end by 6 bases; junction bases not matched to a gene: 10. The CDR3 region is CASSTPRTGHDGYTF. The CDR3, as DNA: TGTGCCAGTAGTACCCCTCGGACAGGGCACGATGGCTACACCTTC.

In DNA form, the CDR3 reads TGCAGCGCGGGGACACCTAAAATGAACACTGAAGCTTTCTTT. Its protein is CSAGTPKMNTEAFF. The chain couples TRBV29-1 to TRBJ1-1; TRBD1 might be the D (6 bases). The germline CDR1 and CDR2 sequences are SQVTM and ANQGSEA. The CDR3 covers 14 residues. V lost 7 bases, J lost 0 bases, and 15 bases lay in between.